The 30 T cell receptor beta chains below come from one sample, sequenced in a study of blood T cell repertoires in COVID-19. Clones were sequenced by immunoSEQ multiplex PCR, and TCRdb holds only the in-frame ones, with some missing. This repertoire shows some 7,000 clones, 75% to 90% found once; its top ten account for roughly a sixth. Sequenced: peripheral blood. The receptor set was obtained from a human donor in a cohort sampled during active COVID-19.

The table lists this clone with a few counts. The rearrangement links TRBV12-5 to TRBJ2-7; 9 nucleotides align to TRBD1. CDR3 length: 13 residues. V dropped 4 bases and J dropped 5; count of bases not matched to a gene: 3. CDR1 is LGHNT and CDR2 is FRNRAP in the germline V gene. DNA for the CDR3: TGTGCTAGTGGTTACAGGGGGCCCCACGAGCAGTACTTC. Translating it yields CASGYRGPHEQYF.

V usage is TRBV5-1 and J usage is TRBJ2-5, with D possibly matching TRBD1 (6 bases). This CDR3 contains 16 residues. Per germline, CDR1 SGHRS and CDR2 YFSETQ. Between the trimmed V and J ends, which lost 0 bases and 6 bases, there was a span of 18 bases. The CDR3 DNA follows: TGCGCCAGCAGCTTGGATGGGACAATCGGGGCGAAGACCCAGTACTTC. Translated: CASSLDGTIGAKTQYF.

V gene TRBV28 combines with J gene TRBJ1-5, with unresolved D. This CDR3 is built from 12 residues. Germline lookup yields CDR1 MDHEN and CDR2 SYDVKM. The V end was cut by 2 bases, the J end by 5 bases, with 4 bases between. This chain's CDR3 is CASSLPHQPQHF. In DNA form, the CDR3 reads TGTGCCAGCAGTTTACCTCATCAGCCCCAGCATTTT.

This clone was observed once. The chain joins TRBV7-9 to TRBJ2-5; possible D gene TRBD2, 6 bases. CDR1 SEHNR and CDR2 FQNEAQ come from the germline V gene (reference sequence). The V and J ends lost 5 bases and 0 bases respectively, with 13 bases between them. The CDR3 extends over 15 amino acids. CDR3 amino acids: CASSTNRDYQETQYF. Written as DNA, the CDR3 is TGTGCCAGCAGCACCAATCGGGACTACCAAGAGACCCAGTACTTC.

In DNA, the CDR3 is TGCGCCAGCAGCTACGGACAGGGTGGGACAGATACGCAGTATTTT. It is translated as CASSYGQGGTDTQYF. The rearrangement links TRBV5-1 to TRBJ2-3, with 8 bases lining up with TRBD1. This CDR3 is built from 15 residues. The germline gives CDR1 SGHRS, CDR2 YFSETQ. The trim removed 3 bases at V and 3 bases at J, leaving 6 bases unmatched.

The chain is built from TRBV7-6 and TRBJ2-2, with 8 bases aligning to TRBD1. Unmatched junction bases numbered 12, after V lost 7 bases and J lost 5 bases. CDR3 length equals 16 residues. Germline V gene data show CDR1 as SGHVS and CDR2 as FNYEAQ. CDR3 bases: TGTGCCAGCACCCCGAGACAGGGGACGGGGACCGGGGAGCTGTTTTTT. This sequence encodes CASTPRQGTGTGELFF.

The chain couples TRBV5-4 to TRBJ2-7, with 8 bases identical to TRBD1. There are 15 residues in the CDR3. Germline V gives CDR1 SGHNT, CDR2 YYREEE (reference sequence). The V segment lost 3 bases and the J segment 2 bases; nucleotides outside the gene matches: 7. CDR3 coding DNA: TGTGCCAGCAGCTCCGGGACAGGCTTTACCTACGAGCAGTACTTC. Translating it yields CASSSGTGFTYEQYF.

The chain has TRBV27 and TRBJ2-3; D is perhaps TRBD1 (6 bases). Trimming took off 5 bases at V and 14 bases at J, with 17 bases between the two ends. Germline V gives CDR1 MNHEY, CDR2 SMNVEV (reference sequence). The CDR3 length is 12 residues. CDR3 protein: CASSPNRVEVYF. The CDR3 nucleotides are TGTGCCAGCAGTCCCAACAGGGTGGAGGTGTATTTT.

This clone appeared a few times. The chain combines TRBV10-3 with TRBJ1-5; D ambiguous. The length of the CDR3 is 13 residues. Looked up from germline, CDR1 is ENHRY and CDR2 is SYGVKD. V gave up 6 bases and J gave up 3 bases, with 9 bases separating them. The CDR3 coding sequence is TGTGCCATCAGAAACACACCCAATCAGCCCCAGCATTTT. Amino acids: CAIRNTPNQPQHF.

The chain employs TRBV6-2 or TRBV6-3 and TRBJ2-6, with a tentative D call TRBD1 (5 bases). Trimming pared 2 bases from V and 0 bases from J, leaving 5 bases between. Germline loops: CDR1 MNHEY, CDR2 SVGEGT. The CDR3 is 15 residues long. As DNA, the CDR3 is TGTGCCAGCAGTTACGACAGCTCTGGGGCCAACGTCCTGACTTTC. Residues: CASSYDSSGANVLTF.

The chain joins TRBV9 to TRBJ1-2; tentative D call: TRBD1 (6 bases). Germline V CDR1 and CDR2: SGDLS, YYNGEE. Trimming shortened V by 0 bases and J by 4 bases, and 13 bases separated the two germline ends. This CDR3 has 15 residues. The CDR3 region is CASSVGPGRGYGYTF. The CDR3 DNA reads TGTGCCAGCAGCGTAGGTCCCGGCAGGGGCTATGGCTACACCTTC.

This clone was recorded only once. The V call is TRBV27, the J call TRBJ1-5, with 8 positions matching TRBD1. The ends lost 4 bases at V and 7 bases at J; junction bases unmatched: 6. Germline CDR1 reads MNHEY; CDR2 reads SMNVEV (reference sequence). The CDR3 is 14 amino acids. The DNA for the CDR3 is TGTGCCAGCAGTTCATCAGGGGGCGGCCAGCCCCAGCATTTT. It translates to CASSSSGGGQPQHF.

The CDR3 loop reads CSVTTREGTGNTIYF. For the CDR3, the DNA is TGCAGCGTTACTACCAGGGAGGGGACTGGAAACACCATATATTTT. The V call is TRBV29-1, the J call TRBJ1-3; tentative D call: TRBD1 (5 bases). Deletions cut 5 bases from V and 2 bases from J, with 16 bases between. Looked up from germline, CDR1 is SQVTM and CDR2 is ANQGSEA. This CDR3 comprises 15 residues.

The chain combines TRBV29-1 with TRBJ2-3; D is unresolved. The CDR3 sequence is 14 residues long. From germline, CDR1 is SQVTM and CDR2 ANQGSEA. Trimming pared 4 bases from V and 0 bases from J, leaving 11 bases between. CDR3 amino acids: CSVVIVTSTDTQYF. CDR3 DNA: TGCAGCGTTGTTATTGTGACTAGCACAGATACGCAGTATTTT.

The rearrangement uses TRBV19 and TRBJ1-2, with D unresolved. Germline assignment: CDR1 LNHDA and CDR2 SQIVND (reference sequence). V dropped 3 bases and J dropped 3 bases, with 11 bases sitting between them. The CDR3 sequence is 14 residues long. The CDR3 DNA follows: TGTGCCAGTAGTATTAGAGGAACTTACTATGGCTACACCTTC. Its translation is CASSIRGTYYGYTF.

This chain joins TRBV5-4 and TRBJ2-6, with D possibly matching TRBD1 (6 bases). Between the trimmed V and J ends, which lost 4 bases and 0 bases, there was a span of 11 bases. This CDR3 is built from 16 residues. Germline CDR1 SGHNT, CDR2 YYREEE (reference sequence). The CDR3 region has the DNA TGTGCCAGCAGCAGGCCGACAGGCTCTGGGGCCAACGTCCTGACTTTC. Residues: CASSRPTGSGANVLTF.

The V gene is TRBV4-3, the J gene TRBJ2-2, with D maybe TRBD2 (5 bases). Germline CDR1 and CDR2: LGHNA and YSLEER. The CDR3 has 15 amino acids. The V end was cut by 4 bases, the J end by 4 bases, with 13 bases between. CDR3 residues: CASSPKTTLTGELFF. In DNA, the CDR3 is TGCGCCAGCAGCCCCAAGACTACTCTCACCGGGGAGCTGTTTTTT.

This rearrangement joins TRBV19 to TRBJ2-1; maybe TRBD1 (6 bases). Germline-derived CDR1 and CDR2 are LNHDA and SQIVND (reference sequence). Deletions cut 6 bases from V and 4 bases from J, with 10 bases between. This CDR3 has 13 residues. Here the CDR3 DNA reads TGTGCCAGTAGCTCCGACAGGTACAATGAGCAGTTCTTC. Its translation: CASSSDRYNEQFF.

The rearrangement uses TRBV5-1 and TRBJ1-6; TRBD1 might be the D (6 bases). Germline loops: CDR1 SGHRS, CDR2 YFSETQ. The CDR3 has 16 residues. Trimming left V 4 bases short and J 3 bases short, with 14 bases between. CDR3 in amino acids: CASSQTGSNYNSPLHF. In nucleotides, the CDR3 is TGCGCCAGCAGCCAGACAGGATCTAACTATAATTCACCCCTCCACTTT.

The V and J genes are TRBV6-5 and TRBJ2-3; D call uncertain. Germline CDR1 and CDR2: MNHEY and SVGAGI. Trimming pared 7 bases from V and 2 bases from J, leaving 16 bases between. The CDR3 is 15 residues long. Here the CDR3 DNA reads TGTGCCAGCAAGAGGTGGATGGCGGACACAGATACGCAGTATTTT. The encoded protein is CASKRWMADTDTQYF.

V and J are TRBV7-5 and TRBJ1-6; the table's D call, TRBD1, has no DNA check behind it. TRBV7-5 is recorded as a pseudogene. The CDR3 runs 17 residues. The CDR3: CARSPPKGRGKPSPLHF. CDR3 DNA sequence: TGTGCCAGAAGCCCTCCTAAGGGCAGGGGAAAACCCTCACCCCTCCACTTT.

The gene calls are TRBV9 and TRBJ2-5; tentative D call: TRBD2 (6 bases). CDR1 is SGDLS and CDR2 is YYNGEE in the germline V gene. V was shortened by 6 bases and J by 0 bases, with 12 bases between the two germline ends. The CDR3 runs 14 residues. The DNA for the CDR3 is TGTGCCAGCATCATTAGCGGCTACCAAGAGACCCAGTACTTC. Translating it yields CASIISGYQETQYF.

This clone was detected once. The DNA of the CDR3 is TGCAGCGTATCGGGACTAGCGACCACAGATACGCAGTATTTT. This codes for CSVSGLATTDTQYF. The chain combines TRBV29-1 with TRBJ2-3; 10 positions agree with TRBD2. Germline CDR1 and CDR2: SQVTM and ANQGSEA. The CDR3 contains 14 residues. Trimming cost V 6 bases and J 2 bases; bases outside gene matches: 5.

The chain carries TRBV9 and TRBJ1-1; D call uncertain. The CDR3 totals 15 residues. Trimming shortened V by 0 bases and J by 0 bases, and 9 bases separated the two germline ends. Germline V gives CDR1 SGDLS, CDR2 YYNGEE. The CDR3 nucleotides read TGTGCCAGCAGCGTAGCATTAACGGTGAACACTGAAGCTTTCTTT. This sequence encodes CASSVALTVNTEAFF.

The chain employs TRBV9 and TRBJ2-7; a possible D gene is TRBD1 (6 bases). Looked up from germline, CDR1 is SGDLS and CDR2 is YYNGEE. The CDR3 totals 14 residues. Trimming took off 4 bases at V and 0 bases at J, with 11 bases between the two ends. The CDR3 is CASSPRTVSYEQYF. The CDR3 bases are TGTGCCAGCAGCCCCCGGACAGTCTCCTACGAGCAGTACTTC.

The gene calls are TRBV27 and TRBJ1-2; TRBD1 matches at 9 bases. CDR3 length equals 14 residues. J lost 5 bases, V lost 6 bases, and 7 bases had no gene match. The germline gives CDR1 MNHEY, CDR2 SMNVEV (reference sequence). The CDR3 sequence is CASSRDRAGYGYTF. CDR3 sequence (DNA): TGTGCCAGCAGCCGGGACAGGGCTGGATATGGCTACACCTTC.

This sequence joins TRBV27 and TRBJ1-5; D uncertain. Germline lookup yields CDR1 MNHEY and CDR2 SMNVEV (reference sequence). The CDR3 has 13 amino acids. V was trimmed by 1 base and J by 2 bases, leaving 3 bases between them. DNA for the CDR3: TGTGCCAGCAGTTTATTCGGCAATCAGCCCCAGCATTTT. Protein: CASSLFGNQPQHF.

The rearrangement links TRBV11-2 to TRBJ2-1, with TRBD2 identical over 8 bases. Germline V CDR1 and CDR2: SGHAT, FQNNGV. V gave up 4 bases and J gave up 0 bases; unmatched junction bases: 8. The CDR3 has 17 amino acids. The CDR3 spells CASSSRPGTSSYNEQFF. In DNA form, the CDR3 reads TGTGCCAGCAGCTCCCGTCCCGGGACTAGCTCCTACAATGAGCAGTTCTTC.

V gene TRBV10-3 combines with J gene TRBJ2-4, with 11 bases identical to TRBD2. There are 15 residues in the CDR3. The trim removed 10 bases at V and 8 bases at J, leaving 13 bases unmatched. Germline V gene sequence: CDR1 ENHRY, CDR2 SYGVKD. The CDR3 nucleotides are TGTGCCAGCGGGACTAGCGGAGGGTGGGGGGACATTCAGTACTTC. Amino acid sequence: CASGTSGGWGDIQYF.

This chain joins TRBV28 and TRBJ2-4, with 9 bases aligning to TRBD2. The V gene end was trimmed by 3 bases and the J gene end by 0 bases; junction bases not matched to a gene: 9. The CDR3 runs 18 residues. CDR1 and CDR2 (germline): MDHEN, SYDVKM. The CDR3 sequence is CASSFSATSGVAKNIQYF. CDR3 DNA: TGTGCCAGCAGTTTTTCGGCGACTAGCGGAGTAGCCAAAAACATTCAGTACTTC.